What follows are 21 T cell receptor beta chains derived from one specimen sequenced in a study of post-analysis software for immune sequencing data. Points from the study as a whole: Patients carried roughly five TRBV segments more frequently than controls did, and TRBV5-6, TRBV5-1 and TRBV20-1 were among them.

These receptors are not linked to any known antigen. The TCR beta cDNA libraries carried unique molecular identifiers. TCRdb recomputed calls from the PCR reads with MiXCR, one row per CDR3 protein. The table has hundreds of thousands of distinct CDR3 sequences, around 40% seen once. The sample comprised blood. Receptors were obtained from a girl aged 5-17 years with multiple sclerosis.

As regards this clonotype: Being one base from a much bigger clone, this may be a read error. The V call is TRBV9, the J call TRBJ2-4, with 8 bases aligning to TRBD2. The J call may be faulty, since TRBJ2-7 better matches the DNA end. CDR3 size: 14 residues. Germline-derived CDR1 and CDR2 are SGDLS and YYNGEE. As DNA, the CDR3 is TGTGCCAGCAGCTATGAGCGGGAGTCTTGCGAGCAGTACTTC. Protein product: CASSYERESCEQYF.

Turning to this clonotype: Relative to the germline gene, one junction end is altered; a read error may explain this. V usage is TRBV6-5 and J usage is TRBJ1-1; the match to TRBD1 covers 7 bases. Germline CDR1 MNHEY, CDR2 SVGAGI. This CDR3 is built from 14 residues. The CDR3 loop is CASSYRGRNTEAFF. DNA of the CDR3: TGTGCCAGCAGTTACAGGGGGCGAAACACTGAGGCTTTCTTT.

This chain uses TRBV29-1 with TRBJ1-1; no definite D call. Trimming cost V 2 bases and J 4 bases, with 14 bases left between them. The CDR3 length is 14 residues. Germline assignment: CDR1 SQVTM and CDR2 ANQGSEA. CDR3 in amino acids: CSVENSGSVTEAFF. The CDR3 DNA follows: TGCAGCGTTGAAAACAGCGGGTCCGTCACTGAAGCTTTCTTT.

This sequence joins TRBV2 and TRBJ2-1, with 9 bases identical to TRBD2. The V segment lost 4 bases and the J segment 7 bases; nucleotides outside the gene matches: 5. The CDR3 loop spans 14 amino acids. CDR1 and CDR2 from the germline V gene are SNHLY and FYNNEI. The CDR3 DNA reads TGTGCCAGCAGTGTCATGCGGGAGGGAAATGAGCAGTTCTTC. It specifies CASSVMREGNEQFF.

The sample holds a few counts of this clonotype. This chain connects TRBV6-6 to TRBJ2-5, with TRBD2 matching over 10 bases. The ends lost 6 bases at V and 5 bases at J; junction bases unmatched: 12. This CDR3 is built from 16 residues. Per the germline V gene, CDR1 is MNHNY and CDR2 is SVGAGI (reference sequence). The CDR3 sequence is CASSPYASGSPETQYF. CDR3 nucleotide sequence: TGTGCCAGCAGCCCCTACGCTAGCGGGAGTCCGGAGACCCAGTACTTC.

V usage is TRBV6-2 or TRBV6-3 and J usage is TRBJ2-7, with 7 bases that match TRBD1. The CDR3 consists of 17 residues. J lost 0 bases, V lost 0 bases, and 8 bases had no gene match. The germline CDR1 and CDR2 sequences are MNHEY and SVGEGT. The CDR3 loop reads CASSYSIGTANSYEQYF. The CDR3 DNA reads TGTGCCAGCAGTTACTCGATAGGGACAGCTAACTCCTACGAGCAGTACTTC.

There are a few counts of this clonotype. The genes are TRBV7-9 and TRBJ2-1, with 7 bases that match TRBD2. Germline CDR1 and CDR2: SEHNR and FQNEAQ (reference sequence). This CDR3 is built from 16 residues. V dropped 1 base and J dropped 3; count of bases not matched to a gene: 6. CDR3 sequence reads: CASSLETAGSYNEQFF. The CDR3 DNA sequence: TGTGCCAGCAGCTTAGAGACAGCGGGGAGCTACAATGAGCAGTTCTTC.

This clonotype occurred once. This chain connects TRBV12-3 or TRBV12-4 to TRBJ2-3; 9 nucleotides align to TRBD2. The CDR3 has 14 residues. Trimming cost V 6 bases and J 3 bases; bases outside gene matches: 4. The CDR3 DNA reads TGTGCCAGCAGGCCTAGCGGGATTACAGATACGCAGTATTTT. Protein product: CASRPSGITDTQYF.

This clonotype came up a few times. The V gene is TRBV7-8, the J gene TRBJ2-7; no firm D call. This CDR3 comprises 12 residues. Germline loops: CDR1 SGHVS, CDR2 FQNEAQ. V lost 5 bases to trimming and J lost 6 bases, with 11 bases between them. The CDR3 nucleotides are TGTGCCAGCAGCCTTCTTCCCCGCGAGCAGTACTTC. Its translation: CASSLLPREQYF.

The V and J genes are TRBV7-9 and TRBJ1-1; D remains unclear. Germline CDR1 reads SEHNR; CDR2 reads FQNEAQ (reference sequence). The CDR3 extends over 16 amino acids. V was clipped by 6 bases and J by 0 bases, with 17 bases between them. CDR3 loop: CASSSHPSGMNTEAFF. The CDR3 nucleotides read TGTGCCAGCAGTTCCCACCCTTCGGGGATGAACACTGAAGCTTTCTTT.

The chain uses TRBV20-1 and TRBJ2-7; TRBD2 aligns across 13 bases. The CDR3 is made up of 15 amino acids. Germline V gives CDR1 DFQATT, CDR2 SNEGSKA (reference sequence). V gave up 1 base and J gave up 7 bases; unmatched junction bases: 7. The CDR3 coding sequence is TGCAGTGCTAGAGTGGGGACTAGCGGGACATTGGAGCAGTACTTC. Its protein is CSARVGTSGTLEQYF.

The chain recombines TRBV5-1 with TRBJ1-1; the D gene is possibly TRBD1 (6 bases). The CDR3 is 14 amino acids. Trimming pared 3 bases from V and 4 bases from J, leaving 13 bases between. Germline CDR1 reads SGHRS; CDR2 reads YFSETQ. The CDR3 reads CASSSRGVGTEAFF. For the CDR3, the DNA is TGCGCCAGCAGCTCCAGGGGTGTGGGCACTGAAGCTTTCTTT.

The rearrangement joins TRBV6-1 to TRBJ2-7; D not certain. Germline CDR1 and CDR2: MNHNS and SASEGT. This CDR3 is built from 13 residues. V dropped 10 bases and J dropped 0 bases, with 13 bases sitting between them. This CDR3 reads CATQLQSSYEQYF. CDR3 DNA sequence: TGTGCCACCCAATTACAGAGCTCCTACGAGCAGTACTTC.

Here the CDR3 reads CATSRTLEERPYEQYF. The CDR3 bases are TGTGCCACCAGCAGAACTCTTGAGGAGAGGCCCTACGAGCAGTACTTC. The chain employs TRBV15 and TRBJ2-7, with no clear D. V lost 2 bases to trimming and J lost 2 bases, with 16 bases between them. This CDR3 has 16 amino acids. Germline loops: CDR1 LNHNV, CDR2 YYDKDF (reference sequence).

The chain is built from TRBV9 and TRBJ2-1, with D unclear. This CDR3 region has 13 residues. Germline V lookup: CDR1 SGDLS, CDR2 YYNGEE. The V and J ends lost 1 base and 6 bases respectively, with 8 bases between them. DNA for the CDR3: TGTGCCAGCAGCGTATCCGGCCTCAATGAGCAGTTCTTC. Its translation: CASSVSGLNEQFF.

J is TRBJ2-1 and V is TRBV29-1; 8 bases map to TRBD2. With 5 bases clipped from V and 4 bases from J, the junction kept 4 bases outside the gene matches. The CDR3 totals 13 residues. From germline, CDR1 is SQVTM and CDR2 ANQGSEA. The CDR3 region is CSVFVAGYNEQFF. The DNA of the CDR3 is TGCAGCGTTTTCGTAGCGGGGTACAATGAGCAGTTCTTC.

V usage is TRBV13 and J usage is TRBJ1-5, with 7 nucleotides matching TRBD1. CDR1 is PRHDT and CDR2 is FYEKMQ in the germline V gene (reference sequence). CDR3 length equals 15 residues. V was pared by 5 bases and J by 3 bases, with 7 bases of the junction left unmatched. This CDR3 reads CASSLWDSPNQPQHF. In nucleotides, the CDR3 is TGTGCCAGCAGCCTCTGGGACAGCCCCAATCAGCCCCAGCATTTT.

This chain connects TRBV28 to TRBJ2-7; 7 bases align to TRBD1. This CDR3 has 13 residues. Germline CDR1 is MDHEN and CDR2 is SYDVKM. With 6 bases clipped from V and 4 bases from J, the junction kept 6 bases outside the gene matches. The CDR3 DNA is TGTGCCAGCAGAACGACAGGGCGATACGAGCAGTACTTC. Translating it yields CASRTTGRYEQYF.

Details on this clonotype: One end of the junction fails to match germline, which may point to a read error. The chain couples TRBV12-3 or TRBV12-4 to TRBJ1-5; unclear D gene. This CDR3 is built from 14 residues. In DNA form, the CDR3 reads TGTGCCAGCAGTTTTCGGGTTAGCAGTCAGCCCCAGCATTTT. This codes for CASSFRVSSQPQHF.

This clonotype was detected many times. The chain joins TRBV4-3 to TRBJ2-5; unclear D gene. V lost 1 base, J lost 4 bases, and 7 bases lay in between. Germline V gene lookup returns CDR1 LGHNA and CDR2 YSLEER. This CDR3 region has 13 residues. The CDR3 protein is CASSQARRETQYF. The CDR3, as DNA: TGCGCCAGCAGCCAAGCTAGACGAGAGACCCAGTACTTC.

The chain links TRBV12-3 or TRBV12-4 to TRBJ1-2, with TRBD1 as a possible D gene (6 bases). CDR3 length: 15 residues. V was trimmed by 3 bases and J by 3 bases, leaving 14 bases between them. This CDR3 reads CASSFSRGFDYGYTF. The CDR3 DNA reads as TGTGCCAGCAGTTTCTCCAGGGGCTTTGACTATGGCTACACCTTC.